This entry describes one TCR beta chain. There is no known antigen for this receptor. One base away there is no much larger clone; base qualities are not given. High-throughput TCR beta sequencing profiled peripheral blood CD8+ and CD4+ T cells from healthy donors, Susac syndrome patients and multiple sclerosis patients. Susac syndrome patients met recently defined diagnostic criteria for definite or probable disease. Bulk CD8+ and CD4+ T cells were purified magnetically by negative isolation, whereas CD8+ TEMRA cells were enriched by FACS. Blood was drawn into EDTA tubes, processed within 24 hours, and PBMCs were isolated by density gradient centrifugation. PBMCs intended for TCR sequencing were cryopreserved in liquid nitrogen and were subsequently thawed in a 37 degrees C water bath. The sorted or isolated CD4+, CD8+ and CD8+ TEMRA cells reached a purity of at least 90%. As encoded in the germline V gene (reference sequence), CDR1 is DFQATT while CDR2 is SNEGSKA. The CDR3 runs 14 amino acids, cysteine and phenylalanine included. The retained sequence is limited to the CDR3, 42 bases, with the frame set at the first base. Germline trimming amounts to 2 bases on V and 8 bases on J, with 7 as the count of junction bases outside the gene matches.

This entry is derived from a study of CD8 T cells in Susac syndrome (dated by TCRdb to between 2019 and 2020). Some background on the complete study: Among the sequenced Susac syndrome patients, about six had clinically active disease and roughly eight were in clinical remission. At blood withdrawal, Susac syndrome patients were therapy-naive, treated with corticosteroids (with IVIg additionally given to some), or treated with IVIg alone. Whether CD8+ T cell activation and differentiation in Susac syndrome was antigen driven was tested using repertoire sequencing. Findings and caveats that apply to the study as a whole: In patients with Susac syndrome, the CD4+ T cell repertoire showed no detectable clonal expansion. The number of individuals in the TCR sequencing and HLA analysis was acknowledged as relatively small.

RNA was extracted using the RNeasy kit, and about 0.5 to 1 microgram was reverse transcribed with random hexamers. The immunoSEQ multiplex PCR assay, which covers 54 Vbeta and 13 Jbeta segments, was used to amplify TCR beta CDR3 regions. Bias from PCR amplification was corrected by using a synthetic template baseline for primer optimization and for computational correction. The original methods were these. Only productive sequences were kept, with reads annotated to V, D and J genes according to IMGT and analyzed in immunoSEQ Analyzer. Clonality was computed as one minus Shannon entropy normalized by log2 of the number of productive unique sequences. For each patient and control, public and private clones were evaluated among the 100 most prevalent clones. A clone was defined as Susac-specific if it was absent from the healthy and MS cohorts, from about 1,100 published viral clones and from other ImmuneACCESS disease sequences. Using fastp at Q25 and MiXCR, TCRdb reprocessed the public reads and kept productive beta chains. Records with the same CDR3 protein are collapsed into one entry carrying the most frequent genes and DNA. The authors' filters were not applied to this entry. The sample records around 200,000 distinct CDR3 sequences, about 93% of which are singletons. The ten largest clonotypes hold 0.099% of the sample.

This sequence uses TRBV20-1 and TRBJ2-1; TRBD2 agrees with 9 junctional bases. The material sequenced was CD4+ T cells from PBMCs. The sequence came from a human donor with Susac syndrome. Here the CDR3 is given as CSARMRGGLDEQFF. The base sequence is TGCAGTGCTAGAATGCGGGGGGGCTTGGATGAGCAGTTCTTC.